These T cell receptor beta chains were read from a single sample in a study of blood T cell repertoires in COVID-19. Sequenced by immunoSEQ multiplex PCR; TCRdb stores in-frame clones only, minus some. The table shows roughly 200,000 clones, with 65% to 90% occurring only once. The sample was PBMCs or T cells enriched from blood (not recorded which). The receptors stem from a woman aged 30 to 39 who had been exposed to COVID-19. Each CDR3 is given with its conserved first and last residue. D genes are given only for firm matches. A row's size may be missing; if present it is once, few, many or a size class.

>TRBJ2-4|TRBD1|NA|TRBV3-1/TRBV3-2
TGTGCCAGCAGCCAAAGGGGACAGGGGGCTTCGGGAAACATTCAGTACTTC
CASSQRGQGASGNIQYF
>TRBJ1-1|NA|NA|TRBV29-1
TGCAGCGCCTCAGAAAAGAACACTGAAGCTTTCTTT
CSASEKNTEAFF
>TRBJ1-6|NA|NA|TRBV5-4
TGTGCCAGCAGCATGGAATGGCAGAATAATTCACCCCTCCACTTT
CASSMEWQNNSPLHF
>TRBJ2-7|NA|NA|TRBV5-1
TGCGCCAGCAGCTTGACAGGAGCCTACGAGCAGTACTTC
CASSLTGAYEQYF
>TRBJ1-1|TRBD1|NA|TRBV14
TGTGCCAGCAGCCAAAAAACAGGGGGCACTGAAGCTTTCTTT
CASSQKTGGTEAFF
>TRBJ2-7|NA|NA|TRBV9
TGTGCCAGCAGCGCCAGTACTAGCACCGAGCAGTACTTC
CASSASTSTEQYF
>TRBJ1-4|NA|NA|TRBV12-5
TGTGCTAGTGGTTTGGTACAGGCGGGGGGAGGAGAAAAACTGTTTTTT
CASGLVQAGGGEKLFF
>TRBJ1-2|TRBD1|NA|TRBV7-6
TGTGCCAGCAGCTTAGCCTGGGGACAGGGTTCGGGTGGCTACACCTTC
CASSLAWGQGSGGYTF
>TRBJ2-1|TRBD1|NA|TRBV19
TGTGCCAGTAATTCGGACAGGTTTCGTGGTGAGCAGTTCTTC
CASNSDRFRGEQFF
>TRBJ2-3|NA|NA|TRBV19
TGTGCCAGTAGTACCACAGGGAAAGATACGCAGTATTTT
CASSTTGKDTQYF
>TRBJ2-3|TRBD2|NA|TRBV13
TGTGCCAGCAGCTTAGGTCGGGGGGTAGAAGATACGCAGTATTTT
CASSLGRGVEDTQYF
>TRBJ1-3|TRBD1|NA|TRBV27
TGTGCCAGCAGTCTCGGGACAGGTGGAAACACCATATATTTT
CASSLGTGGNTIYF
>TRBJ2-1|TRBD1|NA|TRBV7-9
TGTGCCAGCAGCTTATGGACAGGAACGGGGTACAATGAGCAGTTCTTC
CASSLWTGTGYNEQFF
>TRBJ1-1|NA|NA|TRBV2
TGTGCCAGCAGTGACAGGGTGGGGACTGAAGCTTTCTTT
CASSDRVGTEAFF
>TRBJ2-1|NA|NA|TRBV14
TGTGCCAGCAGCCAAGCGGGACATCGCTACAATGAGCAGTTCTTC
CASSQAGHRYNEQFF
>TRBJ1-4|NA|NA|TRBV4-1
TGCGCCAGCAGCCAAGGGGGCAGCCTTGAAAAACTGTTTTTT
CASSQGGSLEKLFF
>TRBJ2-5|NA|once|TRBV6-5
TGTGCCAGCAACAAGCAGGATAGGGAGACCCAGTACTTC
CASNKQDRETQYF